This section outlines one T cell receptor beta chain sequence together with its context. The CDR3 spans 15 residues. V dropped 3 bases and J dropped 2 bases, with 13 bases sitting between them. Germline loops: CDR1 KGHDR, CDR2 SFDVKD. The data were taken from a study of regulatory T cells in long-lasting Graves disease. Assembly of TCR beta libraries relied on iRepertoire HTBI primers together with Arm-PCR of CDR3 regions. MiXCR, applied by TCRdb to the multiplex PCR reads, yields one record per CDR3 protein. The table shows roughly 350,000 distinct CDR3 sequences, with 15% to 20% occurring only once. The time point is: newly diagnosed GD, antithyroid drugs for less than 3 months. From RNA extracted from PBMCs, the TCR library was made. An endocrinology department in Xi'an, China, recruited the patients. In addition, the sample was reused for a study of T cells in Graves' hyperthyroidism and ophthalmopathy. From that study: First-round RT-PCR targeting the TCR CDR3 was performed with the HTBI primer set.

This receptor was obtained from a young woman with Graves disease. The material was peripheral blood mononuclear cells (PBMCs), obtained at new diagnosis, from a patient treated with antithyroid drugs. This chain links TRBV24-1 with TRBJ2-7; D uncertain. The CDR3 region is CATSDPHSGAYEQYF. The CDR3 DNA is TGTGCCACCAGTGATCCTCACTCTGGAGCCTACGAGCAGTACTTC.